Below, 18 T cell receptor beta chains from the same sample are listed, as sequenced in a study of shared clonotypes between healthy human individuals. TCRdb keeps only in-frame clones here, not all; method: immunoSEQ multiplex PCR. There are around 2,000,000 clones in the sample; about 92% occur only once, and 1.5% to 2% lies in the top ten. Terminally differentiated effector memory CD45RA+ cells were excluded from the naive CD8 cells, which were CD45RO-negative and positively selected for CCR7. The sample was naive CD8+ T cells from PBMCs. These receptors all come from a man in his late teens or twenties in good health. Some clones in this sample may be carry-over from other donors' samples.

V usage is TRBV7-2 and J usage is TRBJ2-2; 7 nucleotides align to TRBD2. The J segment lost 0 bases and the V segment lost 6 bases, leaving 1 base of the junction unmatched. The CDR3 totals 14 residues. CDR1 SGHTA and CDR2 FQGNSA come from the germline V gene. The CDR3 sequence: CASSGLANTGELFF. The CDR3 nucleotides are TGTGCCAGCAGTGGACTAGCGAACACCGGGGAGCTGTTTTTT.

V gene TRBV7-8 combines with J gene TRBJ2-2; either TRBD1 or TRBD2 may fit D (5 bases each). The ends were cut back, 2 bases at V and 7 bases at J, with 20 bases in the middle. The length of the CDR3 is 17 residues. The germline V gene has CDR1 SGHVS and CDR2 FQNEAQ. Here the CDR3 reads CASSLLEGWTYGGELFF. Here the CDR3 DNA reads TGTGCCAGCAGCTTACTAGAGGGGTGGACTTATGGCGGGGAGCTGTTTTTT.

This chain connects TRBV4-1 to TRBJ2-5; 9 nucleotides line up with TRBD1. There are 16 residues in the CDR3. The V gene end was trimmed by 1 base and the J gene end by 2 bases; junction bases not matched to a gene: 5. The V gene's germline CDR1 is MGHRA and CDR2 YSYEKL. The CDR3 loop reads CASSQVRDRAQETQYF. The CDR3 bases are TGCGCCAGCAGCCAAGTGCGGGACAGGGCTCAAGAGACCCAGTACTTC.

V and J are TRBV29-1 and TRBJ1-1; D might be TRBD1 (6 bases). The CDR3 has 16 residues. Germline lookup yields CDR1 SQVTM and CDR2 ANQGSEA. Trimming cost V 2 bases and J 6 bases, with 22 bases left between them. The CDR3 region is CSVELRRGRAGAEAFF. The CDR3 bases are TGCAGCGTTGAACTTCGCAGGGGCAGGGCAGGCGCTGAAGCTTTCTTT.

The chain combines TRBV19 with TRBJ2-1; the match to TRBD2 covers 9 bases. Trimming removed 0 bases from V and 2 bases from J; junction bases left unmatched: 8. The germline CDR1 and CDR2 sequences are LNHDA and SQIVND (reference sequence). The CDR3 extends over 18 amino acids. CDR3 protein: CASSIDGDSGRTYNEQFF. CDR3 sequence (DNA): TGTGCCAGTAGTATAGATGGGGATAGCGGGAGAACCTACAATGAGCAGTTCTTC.

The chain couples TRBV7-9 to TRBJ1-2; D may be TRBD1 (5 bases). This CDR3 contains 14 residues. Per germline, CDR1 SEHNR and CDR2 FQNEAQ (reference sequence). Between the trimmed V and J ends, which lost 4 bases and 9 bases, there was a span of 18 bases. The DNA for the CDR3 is TGTGCCAGCAGCTCACCGGGGCACGAAAAGAGCTACACCTTC. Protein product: CASSSPGHEKSYTF.

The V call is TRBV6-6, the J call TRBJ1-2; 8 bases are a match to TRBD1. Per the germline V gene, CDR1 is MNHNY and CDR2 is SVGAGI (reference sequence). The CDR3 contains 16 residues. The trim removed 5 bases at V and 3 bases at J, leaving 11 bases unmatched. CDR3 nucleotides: TGTGCCAGCAGTCCCTTGTCGACAGGGGTGCACTATGGCTACACCTTC. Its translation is CASSPLSTGVHYGYTF.

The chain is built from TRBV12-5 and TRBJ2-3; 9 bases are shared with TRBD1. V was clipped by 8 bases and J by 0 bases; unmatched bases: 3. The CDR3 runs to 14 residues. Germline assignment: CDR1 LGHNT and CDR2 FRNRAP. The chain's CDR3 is CASTQGASTDTQYF. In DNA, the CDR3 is TGTGCTAGTACACAGGGGGCTAGCACAGATACGCAGTATTTT.

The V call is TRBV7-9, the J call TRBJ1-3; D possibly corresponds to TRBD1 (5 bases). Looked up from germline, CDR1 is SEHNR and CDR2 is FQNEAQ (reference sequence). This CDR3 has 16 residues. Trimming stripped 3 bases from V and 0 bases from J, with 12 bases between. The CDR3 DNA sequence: TGTGCCAGCAGCTTTTCGGGGCAGATCTCTGGAAACACCATATATTTT. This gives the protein CASSFSGQISGNTIYF.

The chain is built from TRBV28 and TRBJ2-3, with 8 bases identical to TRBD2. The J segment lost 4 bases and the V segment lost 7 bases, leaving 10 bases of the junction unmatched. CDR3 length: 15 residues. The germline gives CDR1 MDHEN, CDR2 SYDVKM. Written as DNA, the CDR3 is TGTGCCAGCAACCCTACGGGGGGGAGGGCAGATACGCAGTATTTT. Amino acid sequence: CASNPTGGRADTQYF.

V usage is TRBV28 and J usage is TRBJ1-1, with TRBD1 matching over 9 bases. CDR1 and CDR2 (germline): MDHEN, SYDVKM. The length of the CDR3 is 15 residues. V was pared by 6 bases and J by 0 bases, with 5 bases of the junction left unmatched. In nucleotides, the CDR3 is TGTGCCAGCAGCCTCGGGACAGGGATGAACACTGAAGCTTTCTTT. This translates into CASSLGTGMNTEAFF. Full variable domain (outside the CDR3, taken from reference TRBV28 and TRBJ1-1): DVKVTQSSRYLVKRTGEKVFLECVQDMDHENMFWYRQDPGLGLRLIYFSYDVKMKEKGDIPEGYSVSREKKERFSLILESASTNQTSMYLCASSLGTGMNTEAFFGQGTRLTVV.

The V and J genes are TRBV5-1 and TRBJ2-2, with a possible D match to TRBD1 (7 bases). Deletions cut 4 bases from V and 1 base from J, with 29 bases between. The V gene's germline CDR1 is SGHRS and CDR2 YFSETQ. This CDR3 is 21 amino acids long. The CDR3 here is CASSETRDWIQGLRNTGELFF. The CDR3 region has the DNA TGCGCCAGCAGCGAAACCCGGGACTGGATACAGGGGTTGAGGAACACCGGGGAGCTGTTTTTT.

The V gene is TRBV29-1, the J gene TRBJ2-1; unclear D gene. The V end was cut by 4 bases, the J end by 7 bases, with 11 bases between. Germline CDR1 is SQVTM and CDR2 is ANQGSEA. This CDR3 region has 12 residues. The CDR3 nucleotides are TGCAGCGTTGTGGGCCCCAGGAATGAGCAGTTCTTC. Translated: CSVVGPRNEQFF.

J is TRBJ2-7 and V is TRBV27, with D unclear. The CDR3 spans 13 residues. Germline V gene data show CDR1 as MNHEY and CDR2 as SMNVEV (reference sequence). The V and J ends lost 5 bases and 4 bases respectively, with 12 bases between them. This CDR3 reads CASSQYKPYEQYF. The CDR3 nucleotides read TGTGCCAGCAGTCAATACAAACCATACGAGCAGTACTTC.

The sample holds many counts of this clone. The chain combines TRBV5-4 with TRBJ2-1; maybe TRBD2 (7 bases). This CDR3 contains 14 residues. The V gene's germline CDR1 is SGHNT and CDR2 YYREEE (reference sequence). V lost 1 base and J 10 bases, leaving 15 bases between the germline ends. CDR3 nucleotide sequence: TGTGCCAGCAGCTTGAGTCGGGGGGCCGGGGAGCAGTTCTTC. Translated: CASSLSRGAGEQFF.

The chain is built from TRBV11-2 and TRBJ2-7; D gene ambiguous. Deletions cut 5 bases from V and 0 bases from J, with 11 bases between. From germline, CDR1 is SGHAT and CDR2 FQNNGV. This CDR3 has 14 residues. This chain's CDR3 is CASSAPEYSYEQYF. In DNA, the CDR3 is TGTGCCAGCAGCGCCCCGGAGTACTCCTACGAGCAGTACTTC. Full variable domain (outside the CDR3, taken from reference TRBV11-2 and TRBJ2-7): EAGVAQSPRYKIIEKRQSVAFWCNPISGHATLYWYQQILGQGPKLLIQFQNNGVVDDSQLPKDRFSAERLKGVDSTLKIQPAKLEDSAVYLCASSAPEYSYEQYFGPGTRLTVT.

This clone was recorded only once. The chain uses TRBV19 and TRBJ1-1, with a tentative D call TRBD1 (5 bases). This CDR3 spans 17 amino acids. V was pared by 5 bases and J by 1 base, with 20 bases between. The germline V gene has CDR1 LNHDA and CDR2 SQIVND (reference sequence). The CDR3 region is CASSPGTASGWNTEAFF. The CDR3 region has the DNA TGTGCCAGTAGTCCCGGGACTGCCAGTGGATGGAACACTGAAGCTTTCTTT. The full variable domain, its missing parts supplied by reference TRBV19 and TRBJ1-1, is DGGITQSPKYLFRKEGQNVTLSCEQNLNHDAMYWYRQDPGQGLRLIYYSQIVNDFQKGDIAEGYSVSREKKESFPLTVTSAQKNPTAFYLCASSPGTASGWNTEAFFGQGTRLTVV.

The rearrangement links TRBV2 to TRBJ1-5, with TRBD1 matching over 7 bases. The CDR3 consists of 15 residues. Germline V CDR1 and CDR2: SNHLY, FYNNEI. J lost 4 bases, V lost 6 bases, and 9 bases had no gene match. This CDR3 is CASSGGQRENQPQHF. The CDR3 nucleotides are TGTGCCAGCAGCGGGGGACAGAGGGAGAATCAGCCCCAGCATTTT.